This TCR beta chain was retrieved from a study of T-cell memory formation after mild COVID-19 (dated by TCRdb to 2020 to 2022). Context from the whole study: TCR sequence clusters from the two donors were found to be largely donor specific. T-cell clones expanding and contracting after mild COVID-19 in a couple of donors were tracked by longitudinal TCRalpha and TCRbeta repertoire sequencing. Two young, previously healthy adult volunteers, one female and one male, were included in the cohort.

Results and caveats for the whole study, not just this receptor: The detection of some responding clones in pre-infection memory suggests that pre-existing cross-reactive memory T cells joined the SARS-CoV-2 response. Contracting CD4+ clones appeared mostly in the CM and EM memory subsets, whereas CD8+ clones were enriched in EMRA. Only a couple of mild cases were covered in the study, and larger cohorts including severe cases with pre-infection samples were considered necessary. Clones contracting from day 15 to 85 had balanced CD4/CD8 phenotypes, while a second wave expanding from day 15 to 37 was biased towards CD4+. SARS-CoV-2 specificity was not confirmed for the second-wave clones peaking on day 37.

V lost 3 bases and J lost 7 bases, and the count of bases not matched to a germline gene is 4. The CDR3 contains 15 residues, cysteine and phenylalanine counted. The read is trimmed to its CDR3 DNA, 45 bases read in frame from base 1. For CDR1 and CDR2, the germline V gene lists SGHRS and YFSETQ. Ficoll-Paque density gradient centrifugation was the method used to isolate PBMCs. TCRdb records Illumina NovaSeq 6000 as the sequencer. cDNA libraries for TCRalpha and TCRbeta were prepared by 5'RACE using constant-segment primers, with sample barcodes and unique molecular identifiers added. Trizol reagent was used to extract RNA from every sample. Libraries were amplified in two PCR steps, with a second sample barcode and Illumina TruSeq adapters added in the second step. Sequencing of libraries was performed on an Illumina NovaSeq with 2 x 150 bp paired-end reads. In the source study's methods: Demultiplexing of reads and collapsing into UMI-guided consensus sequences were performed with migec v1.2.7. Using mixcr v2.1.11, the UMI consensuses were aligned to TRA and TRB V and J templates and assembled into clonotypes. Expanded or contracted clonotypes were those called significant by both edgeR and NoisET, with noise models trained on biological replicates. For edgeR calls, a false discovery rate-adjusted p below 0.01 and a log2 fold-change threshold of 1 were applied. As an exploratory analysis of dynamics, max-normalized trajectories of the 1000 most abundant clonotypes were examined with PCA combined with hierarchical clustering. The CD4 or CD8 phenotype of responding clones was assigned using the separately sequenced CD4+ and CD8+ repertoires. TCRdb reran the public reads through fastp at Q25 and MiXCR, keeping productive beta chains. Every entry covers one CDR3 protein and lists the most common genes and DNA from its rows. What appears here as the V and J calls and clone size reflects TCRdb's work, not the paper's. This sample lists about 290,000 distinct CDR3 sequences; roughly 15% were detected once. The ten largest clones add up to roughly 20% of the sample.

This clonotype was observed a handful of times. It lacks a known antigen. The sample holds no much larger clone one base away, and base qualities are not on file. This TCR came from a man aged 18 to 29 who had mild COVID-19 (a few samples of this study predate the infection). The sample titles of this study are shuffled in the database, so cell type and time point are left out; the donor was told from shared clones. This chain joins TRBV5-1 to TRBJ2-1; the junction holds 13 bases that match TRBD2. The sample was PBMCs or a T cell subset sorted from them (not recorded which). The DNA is TGCGCCAGCAGCTGGACTAGCGGGGGAAGGAATGAGCAGTTCTTC. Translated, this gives CASSWTSGGRNEQFF.